This TCR beta chain was found in a study of blood T cell repertoires in COVID-19. CDR3 length: 18 amino acids. Germline assignment: CDR1 SGHRS and CDR2 YFSETQ. V shed 5 bases, J shed 8 bases, and the junction held 18 bases outside the gene matches. The method was immunoSEQ multiplex PCR; TCRdb's version includes in-frame clones alone and lacks a portion of them. The repertoire holds about 320,000 clones, with roughly 90% as singletons. Sequenced: PBMCs or T cells enriched from blood (not recorded which). This TCR derives from a man aged 60-69 years who had recovered from COVID-19. The chain uses TRBV5-1 and TRBJ2-1; TRBD2 matches 11 bases. The CDR3 coding sequence is TGCGCCAGCAGGACCGGGACTAGCGGAACTAAGACGGGCTATGAGCAGTTCTTC. It is translated as CASRTGTSGTKTGYEQFF.